These 18 T cell receptor beta chains came from one sample sequenced in a study of shared clonotypes between healthy human individuals. Here immunoSEQ multiplex PCR was the method, and the copy in TCRdb shows in-frame clones only, minus some. The data show roughly 2.5 million clones, just over 90% seen once. Material: naive CD4+ T cells sorted from blood. Subset: CD45RA+ positively selected. The receptors were gathered from a man between 18 and 29 years old in good health.

The chain combines TRBV7-2 with TRBJ2-7; possible D gene TRBD2, 6 bases. Germline lookup yields CDR1 SGHTA and CDR2 FQGNSA. The V end lost 8 bases, the J end lost 1 base, and 21 bases lay between the germline ends. The CDR3 length is 16 residues. The CDR3, as DNA: TGTGCCAGCCGTAGAGGGGCTAGCGCTGAATCCTACGAGCAGTACTTC. This sequence encodes CASRRGASAESYEQYF.

The chain joins TRBV7-2 to TRBJ2-7, with 8 bases matching TRBD1. CDR3 length: 15 residues. V was pared by 1 base and J by 5 bases, with 7 bases of the junction left unmatched. Germline-derived CDR1 and CDR2 are SGHTA and FQGNSA. DNA for the CDR3: TGTGCCAGCAGCTTAGTGGGGACAGGCAAGGACGAGCAGTACTTC. It is translated as CASSLVGTGKDEQYF. The whole variable domain, filled in from reference TRBV7-2 and TRBJ2-7, reads GAGVSQSPSNKVTEKGKDVELRCDPISGHTALYWYRQSLGQGLEFLIYFQGNSAPDKSGLPSDRFSAERTGGSVSTLTIQRTQQEDSAVYLCASSLVGTGKDEQYFGPGTRLTVT.

This clone was picked up a small number of times. J is TRBJ2-1 and V is TRBV9, with D possibly being TRBD2 (6 bases). V was trimmed by 0 bases and J by 3 bases, leaving 10 bases between them. The CDR3 runs to 15 residues. Per germline, CDR1 SGDLS and CDR2 YYNGEE. The CDR3 sequence is CASSVVAGNYNEQFF. The CDR3 DNA follows: TGTGCCAGCAGCGTAGTGGCGGGAAACTACAATGAGCAGTTCTTC. The full variable domain, completed using reference TRBV9 and TRBJ2-1, is DSGVTQTPKHLITATGQRVTLRCSPRSGDLSVYWYQQSLDQGLQFLIQYYNGEERAKGNILERFSAQQFPDLHSELNLSSLELGDSALYFCASSVVAGNYNEQFFGPGTRLTVL.

With respect to this clone: The identical CDR3 is also encoded by other nucleotide sequences in the sample. J is TRBJ1-2 and V is TRBV18; the D gene is possibly TRBD1 (6 bases). Germline V gives CDR1 KGHSH, CDR2 LQKENI. V shed 3 bases and J shed 2 bases, with 13 bases lying between them. The CDR3 spans 15 residues. The DNA for the CDR3 is TGTGCCAGCTCACCGCCGGGGCAGGGGAACTATGGCTACACCTTC. Translating gives CASSPPGQGNYGYTF.

On this clone: Within the sample, other DNA sequences also encode this same CDR3. The chain employs TRBV5-4 and TRBJ2-1; D is unresolved. Germline V lookup: CDR1 SGHNT, CDR2 YYREEE (reference sequence). Trimming took off 0 bases at V and 7 bases at J, with 8 bases between the two ends. The CDR3 spans 13 residues. The CDR3 protein is CASSLVGVNEQFF. In DNA form, the CDR3 reads TGTGCCAGCAGCTTGGTGGGCGTGAATGAGCAGTTCTTC.

This clone showed up just a few times. The V gene is TRBV6-5, the J gene TRBJ1-1, with a weak D call TRBD1 (6 bases). The germline V gene has CDR1 MNHEY and CDR2 SVGAGI. This CDR3 region has 13 residues. V gave up 7 bases and J gave up 11 bases, with 20 bases separating them. The chain's CDR3 is CASNPAARGFAFF. The CDR3 DNA follows: TGTGCCAGCAACCCTGCCGCGAGGGGGTTTGCTTTCTTT.

V is TRBV7-9 and J is TRBJ1-5; weak D call: TRBD1 (5 bases). Deletions cut 0 bases from V and 6 bases from J, with 12 bases between. The CDR3 totals 15 residues. CDR1 is SEHNR and CDR2 is FQNEAQ in the germline V gene (reference sequence). In DNA, the CDR3 is TGTGCCAGCAGCTTAGCCGGGACCAAGGGTCAGCCCCAGCATTTT. Its translation: CASSLAGTKGQPQHF.

This chain joins TRBV4-2 and TRBJ2-1; TRBD2 agrees at 12 bases. From germline, CDR1 is LGHNA and CDR2 YNFKEQ. This CDR3 is 16 amino acids long. The V and J ends lost 4 bases and 4 bases, in that order; junction bases with no gene match: 5. CDR3 residues: CASSRTSGGIYNEQFF. DNA for the CDR3: TGTGCCAGCAGCCGAACTAGCGGGGGGATTTACAATGAGCAGTTCTTC.

The chain carries TRBV30 and TRBJ2-1; 11 bases line up with TRBD2. The V segment lost 2 bases and the J segment 6 bases; nucleotides outside the gene matches: 6. The CDR3 sequence is 15 residues long. CDR1 GTSNPN and CDR2 SVGIG come from the germline V gene (reference sequence). CDR3 nucleotide sequence: TGTGCCTGGAGTAAATTAGCGGGAGGGCCCAATGAGCAGTTCTTC. This gives the protein CAWSKLAGGPNEQFF.

The V and J genes are TRBV5-1 and TRBJ2-2; D possibly matches TRBD1 or TRBD2 (6 bases each). The V gene's germline CDR1 is SGHRS and CDR2 YFSETQ. This CDR3 has 16 residues. Trimming removed 2 bases from V and 0 bases from J, with 11 bases in between. This chain's CDR3 is CASSLSGEANTGELFF. The CDR3 coding sequence is TGCGCCAGCAGCTTATCAGGGGAGGCGAACACCGGGGAGCTGTTTTTT.

The gene calls are TRBV21-1 and TRBJ1-5. TRBV21-1 is a pseudogene. CDR3 length: 14 residues. This CDR3 is CASSKGGGRQPQHF. The CDR3 DNA reads TGTGCCAGCAGCAAAGGTGGGGGTCGGCAGCCCCAGCATTTT.

This clone has only one observation. The V call is TRBV7-6, the J call TRBJ2-5; 13 positions agree with TRBD2. Losses at the gene ends were 4 bases for V and 5 bases for J; bases not matched to a gene: 7. CDR1 SGHVS and CDR2 FNYEAQ come from the germline V gene. The CDR3 sequence is 16 residues long. CDR3 DNA: TGTGCCAGCAGCTCACGACTAGCGGGAGGAGGTGAGACCCAGTACTTC. It encodes CASSSRLAGGGETQYF.

The gene calls are TRBV5-8 and TRBJ1-2; D perhaps matches TRBD1 (5 bases). Trimming took 7 bases from V and 2 from J, leaving 9 bases between them. The CDR3 is 12 residues long. Germline loops: CDR1 SGHTS, CDR2 YDEGEE. CDR3 protein: CASGNRNYGYTF. Here the CDR3 DNA reads TGTGCCAGCGGCAACAGGAACTATGGCTACACCTTC.

The chain combines TRBV6-1 with TRBJ1-4; 7 positions agree with TRBD1. V lost 6 bases, J lost 6 bases, and 7 bases stayed unmatched. CDR1 is MNHNS, CDR2 SASEGT, per germline. The CDR3 runs 14 residues. The CDR3 DNA reads as TGTGCCAGCAGAGTAAGGGGGACAGATGAAAAACTGTTTTTT. This codes for CASRVRGTDEKLFF.

The chain is built from TRBV5-5 and TRBJ2-2; 8 bases agree with TRBD2. The germline gives CDR1 SGHKS, CDR2 YYEKEE (reference sequence). The CDR3 extends over 16 amino acids. With V trimmed by 1 base and J by 2 bases, 4 bases remained unmatched. In nucleotides, the CDR3 is TGTGCCAGCAGCTTGAATAGCGGGGTAAACACCGGGGAGCTGTTTTTT. It is translated as CASSLNSGVNTGELFF.

The chain links TRBV4-2 to TRBJ1-1; the D is unclear. Germline CDR1 is LGHNA and CDR2 is YNFKEQ. V dropped 0 bases and J dropped 0 bases, with 8 bases sitting between them. This CDR3 is built from 15 residues. The CDR3 spells CASSQDLTVNTEAFF. CDR3 in DNA: TGTGCCAGCAGCCAAGATCTAACAGTGAACACTGAAGCTTTCTTT.

The genes are TRBV6-5 and TRBJ2-3; D is undetermined. Trimming shortened V by 0 bases and J by 0 bases, and 4 bases separated the two germline ends. CDR3 size: 14 residues. CDR1 is MNHEY, CDR2 SVGAGI, per germline. The CDR3 loop is CASSYSRSTDTQYF. CDR3 in DNA: TGTGCCAGCAGTTACTCAAGGAGCACAGATACGCAGTATTTT.

The CDR3: CASSQVLWADRTDTQYF. The CDR3 DNA reads TGTGCCAGCAGCCAAGTTTTGTGGGCAGACCGCACAGATACGCAGTATTTT. This chain uses TRBV14 with TRBJ2-3; unclear D gene. V was cut by 1 base and J by 1 base, with 15 bases left in between. There are 17 residues in the CDR3. The germline gives CDR1 SGHDN, CDR2 FVKESK.